The rows below give T cell receptor beta chains drawn from one sample of a study of PD-1 blockade in mismatch repair-deficient tumors. The assay was immunoSEQ multiplex PCR, and TCRdb's table has in-frame clones only and misses some. This table has about 16,000 clones, roughly 84% appearing once. Sequenced material: PBMCs, taken before pembrolizumab treatment. The source is an adult with mismatch repair-deficient cancer. Each CDR3 is given with its conserved first and last residue. D genes are given only for firm matches. Clone sizes are given selectively: once, few, many, or a class where the clone is expanded.

>.|TRBV5-1|TRBJ2-1|.
CASSLVLAAYNEQFF
TGCGCCAGCAGCTTGGTCTTAGCGGCTTACAATGAGCAGTTCTTC
>TRBD2|TRBV5-1|TRBJ2-3|once
CASSLGQVAGVSDTQYF
TGCGCCAGCAGCTTGGGTCAAGTAGCGGGAGTGTCAGATACGCAGTATTTT
>.|TRBV29-1|TRBJ2-3|once
CSVDLSWVFTDTQYF
TGCAGCGTCGACCTCTCTTGGGTCTTCACAGATACGCAGTATTTT
>.|TRBV2|TRBJ2-7|.
CASRGALEQYF
TGTGCCAGCAGGGGGGCCCTCGAGCAGTACTTC
>TRBD1|TRBV6-5|TRBJ2-1|.
CASRRDRDHEQFF
TGTGCCAGCAGACGAGACAGGGACCATGAGCAGTTCTTC
>.|TRBV4-1|TRBJ1-5|.
CASSRGGNQPQHF
TGCGCCAGCAGCCGCGGGGGGAATCAGCCCCAGCATTTT
>.|TRBV21-1|TRBJ2-4|once
CASRPGTHFSKNIQYF
TGTGCCAGCAGGCCCGGGACACACTTTTCCAAAAACATTCAGTACTTC
>.|TRBV4-3|TRBJ2-7|.
CASSQDLGRSYEQYF
TGCGCCAGCAGCCAAGATCTGGGTAGAAGCTACGAGCAGTACTTC
>.|TRBV28|TRBJ2-5|.
CATANIISETQYF
TGTGCCACCGCAAACATTATTTCAGAGACCCAGTACTTC
>.|TRBV11-3|TRBJ2-7|.
CASSFERVGYYEQYF
TGTGCCAGCAGCTTCGAGCGGGTAGGATACTACGAGCAGTACTTC
>TRBD1|TRBV9|TRBJ2-7|.
CASSVQDRGHEQYF
TGTGCCAGCAGCGTACAGGACAGGGGCCACGAGCAGTACTTC
>.|TRBV6-5|TRBJ2-2|.
CASRTGPGELFF
TGTGCCAGCAGAACAGGGCCCGGGGAGCTGTTTTTT
>TRBD2|TRBV6-6|TRBJ2-1|.
CASSWSSGAQGEQFF
TGTGCCAGCAGTTGGAGTAGCGGGGCGCAAGGTGAGCAGTTCTTC
>TRBD2|TRBV6-5|TRBJ2-7|once
CASSYSGGDLYEQYF
TGTGCCAGCAGTTACTCGGGGGGGGACCTCTACGAGCAGTACTTC
>TRBD2|TRBV6-1|TRBJ2-7|few
CASSEASGSSYEQYF
TGTGCCAGCAGTGAAGCTAGCGGGAGCTCCTACGAGCAGTACTTC
>.|TRBV2|TRBJ2-5|.
CASSAWGVDETQYF
TGTGCCAGCAGTGCATGGGGGGTCGATGAGACCCAGTACTTC
>.|TRBV6-1|TRBJ2-1|once
CASTTTRYNEQFF
TGTGCCAGCACTACGACTAGATACAATGAGCAGTTCTTC
>.|TRBV10-3|TRBJ1-3|.
CAISESKRNTIYF
TGTGCCATCAGTGAGTCGAAACGAAACACCATATATTTT
>.|TRBV29-1|TRBJ2-1|.
CSVDREVGVYEQFF
TGCAGCGTTGATAGGGAAGTTGGAGTCTATGAGCAGTTCTTC
>.|TRBV2|TRBJ2-4|.
CASSLTVGAKNIQYF
TGTGCCAGCAGCCTCACAGTCGGGGCCAAAAACATTCAGTACTTC
>TRBD1|TRBV18|TRBJ2-7|few
CASSPRQGSYEQYF
TGTGCCAGCTCACCAAGACAGGGGAGCTACGAGCAGTACTTC
>.|TRBV4-3|TRBJ2-7|once
CASSDRDRSYEQYF
TGCGCCAGCAGCGATCGGGACCGGTCCTACGAGCAGTACTTC
>TRBD2|TRBV6-4|TRBJ2-2|.
CASSDSGLAGVFSTGELFF
TGTGCCAGCAGTGACTCGGGACTAGCGGGAGTGTTCAGCACCGGGGAGCTGTTTTTT
>.|TRBV11-2|TRBJ2-7|.
CASSARPAYEQYF
TGTGCCAGCAGCGCCCGACCAGCCTACGAGCAGTACTTC
>.|TRBV19|TRBJ1-5|once
CASSIPAREHQPQHF
TGTGCCAGTAGTATCCCCGCCAGGGAGCATCAGCCCCAGCATTTT
>.|TRBV10-2|TRBJ2-1|few
CASLGRGFYNEQFF
TGCGCCAGCCTTGGCAGGGGATTTTACAATGAGCAGTTCTTC
>.|TRBV7-8|TRBJ2-3|.
CASGRRGGADTQYF
TGTGCCAGCGGCCGGCGGGGCGGCGCAGATACGCAGTATTTT
>TRBD2|TRBV11-3|TRBJ2-3|.
CASSLDRLAGADTQYF
TGTGCCAGCAGCTTAGACCGACTAGCGGGAGCAGATACGCAGTATTTT
>.|TRBV11-3|TRBJ2-2|.
CASSHRSFPGELFF
TGTGCCAGCAGCCACCGGAGTTTCCCCGGGGAGCTGTTTTTT
>.|TRBV4-2|TRBJ2-6|medium-sized
CASSQDNSGANVLTF
TGTGCCAGCAGCCAAGACAACTCTGGGGCCAACGTCCTGACTTTC
>.|TRBV28|TRBJ2-6|once
CASSQGLTQSRANVLTF
TGTGCCAGCAGTCAGGGATTGACACAAAGTCGGGCCAACGTCCTGACTTTC